A selection of T cell receptor beta chains follows, all from one sample in a study of human T cells and chemical hapten exposure. TCRdb reprocessed the RACE reads with MiXCR, giving one entry per CDR3 protein. The profile covers about 400,000 distinct CDR3 sequences, with about 6% appearing a single time and 5% to 6% taken by the ten largest. Sequenced material: whole blood, taken in connection with sensitization to the hapten diphenylcyclopropenone (DPC). These receptors were taken from a woman under 30 with alopecia areata. Some clones in this sample may be carry-over from other donors' samples. Both conserved end residues are part of each CDR3. A D gene is named only where the DNA matches it firmly. Some rows have no size entry. The others give once, few or many, or a class for an expanded clone.

j_gene,v_gene,d_gene,abundance,CDR3aa,CDR3nt
TRBJ1-5,TRBV5-6,.,.,CASSLGGYYSNQPQHF,TGTGCCAGCAGCTTGGGAGGGTACTATAGCAATCAGCCCCAGCATTTT
TRBJ1-1,TRBV28,.,many,CASSQPSLEGTEAFF,TGTGCCAGCAGTCAGCCCTCGCTGGAGGGCACTGAAGCTTTCTTT
TRBJ1-2,TRBV2,.,many,CASSAEIYGYTF,TGTGCCAGCAGCGCAGAAATCTATGGCTACACCTTC
TRBJ2-3,TRBV2,.,.,CASSGPDTQYF,TGTGCCAGCAGTGGACCAGATACGCAGTATTTT
TRBJ1-2,TRBV2,.,many,CASVWMPNYGYTF,TGTGCCAGCGTTTGGATGCCTAACTATGGCTACACCTTC
TRBJ2-5,TRBV5-1,.,few,CASSLVSGTEETQYF,TGCGCCAGCAGCTTGGTTTCAGGAACGGAAGAGACCCAGTACTTC
TRBJ1-2,TRBV3-1,.,few,CASSQEVANYGYTF,TGTGCCAGCAGCCAAGAGGTCGCGAACTATGGCTACACCTTC
TRBJ2-7,TRBV9,.,few,CASSVGAETYEQYF,TGTGCCAGCAGCGTAGGGGCCGAGACCTACGAGCAGTACTTC
TRBJ1-1,TRBV6-2/TRBV6-3,TRBD1,many,CASINRGMNTEAFF,TGTGCCAGCATTAACAGGGGCATGAACACTGAAGCTTTCTTT
TRBJ2-5,TRBV12-3/TRBV12-4,.,few,CASSLQGRGETQYF,TGTGCCAGCAGTTTACAGGGGAGAGGGGAGACCCAGTACTTC
TRBJ2-7,TRBV7-9,.,few,CASSSGVFYEQYF,TGTGCCAGCAGCTCAGGGGTATTCTACGAGCAGTACTTC
TRBJ2-6,TRBV12-3/TRBV12-4,.,.,CASSLGSDTGANVLTF,TGTGCCAGCAGTTTGGGTTCTGATACTGGGGCCAACGTCCTGACTTTC
TRBJ2-1,TRBV6-2/TRBV6-3,.,few,CASSQWGRLDNEQFF,TGTGCCAGCAGCCAGTGGGGTCGACTGGACAATGAGCAGTTCTTC
TRBJ2-3,TRBV28,TRBD1,.,CASRGTGTPDTQYF,TGTGCCAGCAGGGGGACAGGGACGCCAGATACGCAGTATTTT
TRBJ2-3,TRBV4-1,.,.,CASSQELLAGGADTQYF,TGCGCCAGCAGCCAAGAACTACTAGCCGGGGGTGCAGATACGCAGTATTTT
TRBJ2-4,TRBV6-6,.,.,CASSTLAKNIQYF,TGTGCCAGTAGCACTTTAGCCAAAAACATTCAGTACTTC
TRBJ1-6,TRBV12-3/TRBV12-4,.,few,CASSLGGRAPLHF,TGTGCCAGCAGTTTAGGTGGCAGGGCACCCCTCCACTTT